This TCR beta chain was recorded in a study of T cell responses to AZD1222 COVID-19 vaccine. Across the whole study: Whether given at about 4 or about 12 weeks, second doses were pooled.

Trimming removed 2 bases at V and 3 bases at J, with 10 bases between. The germline V gene has CDR1 MNHEY and CDR2 SMNVEV (reference sequence). The CDR3 sequence is 14 residues long. Concerning this clone itself: Its antigen is currently unknown.

Here immunoSEQ multiplex PCR was the method, and the copy in TCRdb shows in-frame clones only, minus some. The sample includes around 130,000 clones, around 94% of them seen just once. The study, taken as a whole, reports: Among spike-specific TCRs, nearly half reportedly target unmutated variant regions. White British people made up most donors, females outnumbered males, and clonal diversity was possibly underestimated. The span of vaccine-associated CD4 TCRs extended across spike, with dominance at 160-218 and 743-854.

J is TRBJ1-1 and V is TRBV27; TRBD1 might be the D (6 bases). The specimen was peripheral blood, collected on day 0 of AZD1222 vaccination. This clonotype was sampled from an adult in good health. CDR3 amino acids: CASSLGQMYTEAFF. The CDR3, as DNA: TGTGCCAGCAGTTTAGGACAGATGTACACTGAAGCTTTCTTT.